This note documents a single TCR beta chain sequence. The antigen is unknown. These data are taken from a study of blood T cells in healthy people across ages. Then a second PCR, running about 6 to 12 cycles, was carried out with a sample-barcoded 5' primer and a J-beta primer mix. TCRdb analysed the 5' RACE reads with MiXCR anew, one entry per CDR3 protein. The sample has 1.5 million to 2 million distinct CDR3 sequences; about two fifths are singletons. Whole-study findings and limits: Diversity estimates drawn from one million T cells were deemed underestimates. Expanded clonotype shifts may have been confounded, as the donors had an unknown CMV status. The fall in TCR beta diversity per million T cells was roughly linear with age.

Healthy Russian Caucasian donors spanned ages about 6 to 100 years. The CDR3 loop spans 15 amino acids. The germline gives CDR1 MNHNS, CDR2 SASEGT. The V end lost 4 bases, the J end lost 5 bases, and 17 bases lay between the germline ends. This clonotype was sampled from a human donor in good health. The chain employs TRBV6-1 and TRBJ2-5, with D possibly matching TRBD1 (6 bases). Sequencing used blood. In DNA, the CDR3 is TGTGCCAGCAGTGTAGAAGGCAGGGGATGGGAGACCCAGTACTTC. Its translation: CASSVEGRGWETQYF.